This T cell receptor beta chain was observed in a study of T cell repertoires in cytomegalovirus infection. Study information: In the study, CMV epitopes included recently identified HLA-C-restricted and well-studied HLA-B-restricted ones. CMV infection and matching HLA type were both indicated by public TCR beta signatures. Broader study findings: Totalled public TCR beta family frequency picked out people who carried CMV plus the relevant HLA.

One entry per CDR3 protein results from TCRdb running MiXCR on the reads. The profile shows 750,000 to 900,000 distinct CDR3 sequences, almost 30% of them singletons. As concerns this clonotype: The antigen is not known.

This CDR3 has 18 residues. Germline-derived CDR1 and CDR2 are SNHLY and FYNNEI. With 2 bases clipped from V and 3 bases from J, the junction kept 7 bases outside the gene matches. The J gene is TRBJ2-2, the V gene TRBV2; 12 bases fit TRBD2. The sample consisted of cultured CD8+ T cells from PBMCs, taken from culture after CMV antigen stimulation. This sequence originates from a human donor in good health (CMV status not recorded). Some clones in this sample may be carry-over from other donors' samples. CDR3 loop: CASSEWLAGGPDTGELFF. In DNA form, the CDR3 reads TGTGCCAGCAGTGAATGGCTAGCGGGGGGGCCGGACACCGGGGAGCTGTTTTTT.